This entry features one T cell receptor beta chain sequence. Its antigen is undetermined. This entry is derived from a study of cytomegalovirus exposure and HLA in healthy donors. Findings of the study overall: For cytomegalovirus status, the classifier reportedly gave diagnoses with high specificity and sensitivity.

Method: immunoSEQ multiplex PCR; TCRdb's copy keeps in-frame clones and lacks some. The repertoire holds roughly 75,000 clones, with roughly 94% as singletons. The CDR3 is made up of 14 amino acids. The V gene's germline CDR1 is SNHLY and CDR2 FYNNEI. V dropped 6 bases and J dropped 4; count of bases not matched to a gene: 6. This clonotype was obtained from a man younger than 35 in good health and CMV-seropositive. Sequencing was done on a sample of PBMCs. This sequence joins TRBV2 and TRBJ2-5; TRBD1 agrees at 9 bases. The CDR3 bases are TGTGCCAGCAGCGAGACAGGGGGAATAGAGACCCAGTACTTC. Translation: CASSETGGIETQYF.